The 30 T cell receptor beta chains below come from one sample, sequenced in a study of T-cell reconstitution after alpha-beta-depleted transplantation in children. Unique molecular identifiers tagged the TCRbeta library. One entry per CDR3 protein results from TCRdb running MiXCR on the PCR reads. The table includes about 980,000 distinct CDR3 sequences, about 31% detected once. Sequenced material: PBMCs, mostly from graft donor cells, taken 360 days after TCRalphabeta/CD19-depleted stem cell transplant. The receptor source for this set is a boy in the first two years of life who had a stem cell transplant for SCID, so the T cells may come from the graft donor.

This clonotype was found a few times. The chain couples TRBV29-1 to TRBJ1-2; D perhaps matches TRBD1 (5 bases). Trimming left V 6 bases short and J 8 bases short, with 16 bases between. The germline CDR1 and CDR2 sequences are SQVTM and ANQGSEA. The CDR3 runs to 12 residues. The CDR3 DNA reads TGCAGCGTCGGGGCAGGAGGTCGCGGCTACACCTTC. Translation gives CSVGAGGRGYTF.

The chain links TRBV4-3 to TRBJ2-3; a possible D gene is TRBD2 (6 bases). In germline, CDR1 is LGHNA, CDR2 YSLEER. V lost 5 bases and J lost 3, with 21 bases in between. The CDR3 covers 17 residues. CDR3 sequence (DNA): TGCGCCAGCAGCTATTCCGTCGTCAGGGAGGCTACAGATACGCAGTATTTT. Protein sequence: CASSYSVVREATDTQYF.

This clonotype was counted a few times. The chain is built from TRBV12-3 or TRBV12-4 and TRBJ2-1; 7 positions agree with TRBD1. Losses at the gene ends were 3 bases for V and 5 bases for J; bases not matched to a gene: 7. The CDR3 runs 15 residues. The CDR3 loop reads CASSLRGQSNNEQFF. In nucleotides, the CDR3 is TGTGCCAGCAGTTTGAGGGGGCAGAGTAACAATGAGCAGTTCTTC.

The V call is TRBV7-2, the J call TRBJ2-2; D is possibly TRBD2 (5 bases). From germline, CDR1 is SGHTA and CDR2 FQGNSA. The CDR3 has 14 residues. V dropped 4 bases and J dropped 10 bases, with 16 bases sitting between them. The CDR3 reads CASSSGSLSPELFF. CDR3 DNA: TGTGCCAGCAGCTCGGGGTCGCTAAGTCCGGAGCTGTTTTTT.

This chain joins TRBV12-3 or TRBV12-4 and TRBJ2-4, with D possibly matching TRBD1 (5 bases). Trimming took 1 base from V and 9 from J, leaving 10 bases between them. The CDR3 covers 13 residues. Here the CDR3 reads CASSLGSGFIQYF. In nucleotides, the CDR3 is TGTGCCAGCAGTTTAGGCTCAGGGTTCATTCAGTACTTC.

CDR3 in amino acids: CSARDYPAAAYGYTF. In nucleotides, the CDR3 is TGCAGTGCTAGAGATTATCCCGCAGCCGCCTATGGCTACACCTTC. V gene TRBV20-1 combines with J gene TRBJ1-2; D gene ambiguous. CDR1 is DFQATT, CDR2 SNEGSKA, per germline (reference sequence). The CDR3 covers 15 residues. The ends were cut back, 0 bases at V and 4 bases at J, with 15 bases in the middle.

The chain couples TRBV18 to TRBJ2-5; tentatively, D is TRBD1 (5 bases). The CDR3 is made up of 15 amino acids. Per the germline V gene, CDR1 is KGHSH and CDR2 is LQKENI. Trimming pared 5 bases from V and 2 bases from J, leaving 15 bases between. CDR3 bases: TGTGCCAGCTCAGTTCAAACAGGAATACAAGAGACCCAGTACTTC. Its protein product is CASSVQTGIQETQYF.

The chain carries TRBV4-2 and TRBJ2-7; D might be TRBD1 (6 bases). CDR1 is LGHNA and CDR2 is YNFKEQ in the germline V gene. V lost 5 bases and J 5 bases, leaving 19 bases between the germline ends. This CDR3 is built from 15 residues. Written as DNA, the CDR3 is TGTGCCAGCAGCTTAGTAGGGGGTGATGAAGACGAGCAGTACTTC. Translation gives CASSLVGGDEDEQYF.

The CDR3 sequence is CASSLAGTGRGSPLHF. As DNA, the CDR3 is TGTGCCAGCAGCTTAGCCGGGACAGGGAGAGGTTCACCCCTCCACTTT. J is TRBJ1-6 and V is TRBV7-3; 9 bases line up with TRBD1. The CDR3 runs to 16 residues. Per the germline V gene, CDR1 is SGHTA and CDR2 is FQGTGA. V dropped 2 bases and J dropped 9; count of bases not matched to a gene: 8. Full variable domain (remainder filled in from reference TRBV7-3 and TRBJ1-6): GAGVSQTPSNKVTEKGKYVELRCDPISGHTALYWYRQSLGQGPEFLIYFQGTGAADDSGLPNDRFFAVRPEGSVSTLKIQRTERGDSAVYLCASSLAGTGRGSPLHFGNGTRLTVT.

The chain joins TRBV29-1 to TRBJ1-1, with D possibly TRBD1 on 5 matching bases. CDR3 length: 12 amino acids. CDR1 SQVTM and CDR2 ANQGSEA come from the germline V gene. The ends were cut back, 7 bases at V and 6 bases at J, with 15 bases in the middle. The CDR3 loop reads CSARGGTPEAFF. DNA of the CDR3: TGCAGCGCAAGGGGAGGGACCCCTGAAGCTTTCTTT.

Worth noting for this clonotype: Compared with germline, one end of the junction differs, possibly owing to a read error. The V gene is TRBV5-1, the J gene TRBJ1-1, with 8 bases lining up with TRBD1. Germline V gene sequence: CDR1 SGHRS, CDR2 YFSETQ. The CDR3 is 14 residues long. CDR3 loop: CASSANRGNAEAFF. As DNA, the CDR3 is TGCGCCAGCAGTGCAAACAGGGGGAACGCTGAAGCTTTCTTT.

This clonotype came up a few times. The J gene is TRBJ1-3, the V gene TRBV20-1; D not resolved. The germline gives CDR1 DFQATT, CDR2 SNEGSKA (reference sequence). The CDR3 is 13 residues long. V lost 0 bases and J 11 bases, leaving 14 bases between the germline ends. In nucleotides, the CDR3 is TGCAGTGCTAGAGATTCGCGTGTCTATTCCATATATTTT. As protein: CSARDSRVYSIYF.

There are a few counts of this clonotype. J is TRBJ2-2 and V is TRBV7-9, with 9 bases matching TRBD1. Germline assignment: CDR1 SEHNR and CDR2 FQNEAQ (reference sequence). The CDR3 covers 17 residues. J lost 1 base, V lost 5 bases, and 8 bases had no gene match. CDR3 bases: TGTGCCAGCAGCGGACACAGGGGGCGTTTGAACACCGGGGAGCTGTTTTTT. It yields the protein CASSGHRGRLNTGELFF.

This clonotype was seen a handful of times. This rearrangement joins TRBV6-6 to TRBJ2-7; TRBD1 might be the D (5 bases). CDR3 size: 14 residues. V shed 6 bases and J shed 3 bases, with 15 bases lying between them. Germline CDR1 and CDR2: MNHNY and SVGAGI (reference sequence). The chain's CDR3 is CASSYRRGDYEQYF. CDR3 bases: TGTGCCAGCAGCTATCGAAGGGGCGACTACGAGCAGTACTTC.

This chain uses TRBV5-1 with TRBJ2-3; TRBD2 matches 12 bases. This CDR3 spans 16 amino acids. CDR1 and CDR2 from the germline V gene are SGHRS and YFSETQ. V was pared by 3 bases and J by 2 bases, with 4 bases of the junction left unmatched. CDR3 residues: CASSSRTSGITDTQYF. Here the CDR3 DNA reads TGCGCCAGCAGCTCACGGACTAGCGGGATCACAGATACGCAGTATTTT.

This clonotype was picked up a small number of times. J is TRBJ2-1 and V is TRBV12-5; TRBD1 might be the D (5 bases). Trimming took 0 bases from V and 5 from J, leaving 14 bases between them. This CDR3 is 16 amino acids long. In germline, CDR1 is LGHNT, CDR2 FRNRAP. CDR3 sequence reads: CASGLVPPAGNNEQFF. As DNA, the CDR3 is TGTGCTAGTGGTTTGGTACCTCCGGCAGGGAACAATGAGCAGTTCTTC.

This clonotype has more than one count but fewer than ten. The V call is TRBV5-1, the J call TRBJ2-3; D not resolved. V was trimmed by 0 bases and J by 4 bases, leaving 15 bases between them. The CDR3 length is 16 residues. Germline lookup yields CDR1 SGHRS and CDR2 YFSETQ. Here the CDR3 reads CASSLEAEGHADTQYF. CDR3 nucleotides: TGCGCCAGCAGCTTGGAGGCAGAAGGTCACGCAGATACGCAGTATTTT.

CDR3 sequence reads: CATSGVGETQYF. The CDR3 DNA reads TGTGCCACTTCGGGGGTGGGTGAGACCCAGTACTTC. This chain links TRBV7-9 with TRBJ2-5; tentatively, D is TRBD2 (6 bases). Per the germline V gene, CDR1 is SEHNR and CDR2 is FQNEAQ (reference sequence). V was clipped by 10 bases and J by 5 bases, with 14 bases between them. The CDR3 runs 12 residues.

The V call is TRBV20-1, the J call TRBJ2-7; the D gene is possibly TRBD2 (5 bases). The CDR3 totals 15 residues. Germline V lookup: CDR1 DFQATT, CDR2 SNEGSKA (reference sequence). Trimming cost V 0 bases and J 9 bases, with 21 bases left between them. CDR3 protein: CSARDREREGTRQYF. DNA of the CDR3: TGCAGTGCTAGAGATCGGGAAAGGGAAGGTACGAGGCAGTACTTC.

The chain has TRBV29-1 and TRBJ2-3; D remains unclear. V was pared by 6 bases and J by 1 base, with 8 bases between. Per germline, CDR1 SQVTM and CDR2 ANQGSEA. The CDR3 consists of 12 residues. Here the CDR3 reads CSVGQRTDTQYF. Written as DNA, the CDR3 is TGCAGCGTAGGGCAGCGCACAGATACGCAGTATTTT.

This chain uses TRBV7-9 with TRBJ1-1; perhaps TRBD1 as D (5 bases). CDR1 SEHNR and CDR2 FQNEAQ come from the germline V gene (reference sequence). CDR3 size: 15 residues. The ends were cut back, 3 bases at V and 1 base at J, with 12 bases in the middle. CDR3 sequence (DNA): TGTGCCAGCAGCTTTCCCGGGGCAGAGAACACTGAAGCTTTCTTT. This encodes CASSFPGAENTEAFF.

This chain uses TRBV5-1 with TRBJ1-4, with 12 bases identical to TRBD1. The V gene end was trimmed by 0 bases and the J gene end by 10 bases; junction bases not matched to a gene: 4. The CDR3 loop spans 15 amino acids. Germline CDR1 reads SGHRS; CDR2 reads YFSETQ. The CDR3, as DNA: TGCGCCAGCAGCTTGGGACCGGGACAGGGGGCAAAACTGTTTTTT. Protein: CASSLGPGQGAKLFF.

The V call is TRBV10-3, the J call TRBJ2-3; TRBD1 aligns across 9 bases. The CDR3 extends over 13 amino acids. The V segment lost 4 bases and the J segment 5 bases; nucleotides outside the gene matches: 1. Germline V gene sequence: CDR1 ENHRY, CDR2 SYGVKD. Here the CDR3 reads CAISVGQGDTQYF. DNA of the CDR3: TGTGCCATCAGTGTGGGACAGGGAGATACGCAGTATTTT.

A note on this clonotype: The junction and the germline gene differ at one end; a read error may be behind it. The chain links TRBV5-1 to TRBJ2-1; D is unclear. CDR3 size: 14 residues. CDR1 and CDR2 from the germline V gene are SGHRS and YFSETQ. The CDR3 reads CASTLGQNYNEQFF. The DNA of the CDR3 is TGCGCCAGCACCTTGGGCCAGAACTACAATGAGCAGTTCTTC.

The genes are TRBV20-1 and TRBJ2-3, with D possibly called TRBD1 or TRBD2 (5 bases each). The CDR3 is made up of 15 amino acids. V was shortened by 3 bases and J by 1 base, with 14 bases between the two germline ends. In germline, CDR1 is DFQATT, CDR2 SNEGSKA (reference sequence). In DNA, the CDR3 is TGCAGTGCTAGGTCCCGGCAGGGACGCACAGATACGCAGTATTTT. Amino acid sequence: CSARSRQGRTDTQYF.

The CDR3, as DNA: TGTGCCAGTAGTGAGGGAGCCCCGAACACTGAAGCTTTCTTT. As protein: CASSEGAPNTEAFF. The rearrangement links TRBV19 to TRBJ1-1; unclear D gene. From germline, CDR1 is LNHDA and CDR2 SQIVND (reference sequence). Deletions cut 5 bases from V and 1 base from J, with 11 bases between. CDR3 length: 14 amino acids. Full variable domain (missing parts from reference TRBV19 and TRBJ1-1): DGGITQSPKYLFRKEGQNVTLSCEQNLNHDAMYWYRQDPGQGLRLIYYSQIVNDFQKGDIAEGYSVSREKKESFPLTVTSAQKNPTAFYLCASSEGAPNTEAFFGQGTRLTVV.

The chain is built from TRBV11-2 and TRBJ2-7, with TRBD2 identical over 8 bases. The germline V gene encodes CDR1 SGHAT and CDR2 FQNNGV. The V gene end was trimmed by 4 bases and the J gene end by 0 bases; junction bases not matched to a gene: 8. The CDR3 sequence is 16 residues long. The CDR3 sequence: CASSYRSGEVSYEQYF. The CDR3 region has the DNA TGTGCCAGCAGCTACCGTAGCGGGGAGGTCTCCTACGAGCAGTACTTC.

The CDR3 bases are TGTGCCAGCAGCTTAACGGACTATGAGATAGGCTCCACCTACGAGCAGTACTTC. As protein: CASSLTDYEIGSTYEQYF. The chain recombines TRBV7-6 with TRBJ2-7; possibly TRBD2 for D (6 bases). CDR3 size: 18 residues. The V and J ends lost 2 bases and 2 bases respectively, with 22 bases between them. Germline CDR1 is SGHVS and CDR2 is FNYEAQ.

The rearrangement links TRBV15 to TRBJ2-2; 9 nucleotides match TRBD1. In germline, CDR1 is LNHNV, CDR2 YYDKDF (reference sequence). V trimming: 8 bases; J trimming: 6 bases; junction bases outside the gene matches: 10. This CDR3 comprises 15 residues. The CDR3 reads CATEGWTGEAGELFF. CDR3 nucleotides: TGTGCCACCGAGGGGTGGACAGGGGAGGCCGGGGAGCTGTTTTTT.

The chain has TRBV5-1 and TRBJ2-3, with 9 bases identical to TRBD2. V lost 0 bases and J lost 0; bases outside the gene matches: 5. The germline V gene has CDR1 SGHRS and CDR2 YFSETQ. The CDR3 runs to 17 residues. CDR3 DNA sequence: TGCGCCAGCAGCTTGGCCGCTAGCGGGGCGAGCACAGATACGCAGTATTTT. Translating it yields CASSLAASGASTDTQYF.